The entry that follows covers one T cell receptor (beta chain) sequence. The antigen is unknown. The donors belonged to the 120-subject validation cohort, separate from the roughly 600-subject first cohort. The CDR3 extends over 12 amino acids. Germline V CDR1 and CDR2: SGDLS, YYNGEE. Germline trimming cut 2 bases from V and 9 bases from J; bases unmatched to any gene: 2. The sample belongs to a study of cytomegalovirus exposure and HLA in healthy donors. Whole-study results and caveats: Confirmation in vitro established that a few CMV-associated chains were specific for CMV antigens. TCR beta chains numbering 150 to 200 were designated cytomegalovirus-associated. Some public TCRs appeared in many individuals, while most sequences were rare.

The protocol was immunoSEQ multiplex PCR, while the TCRdb copy is restricted to in-frame clones and leaves out a portion. This sample yields about 49,000 clones, of which around 94% are seen a single time; almost 1.5% belongs to the top ten. The genes are TRBV9 and TRBJ2-1, with 7 bases that match TRBD2. What was sequenced was PBMCs. The clonotype originates from a man younger than 35 in good health and CMV-seronegative. CDR3 bases: TGTGCCAGCAGCGTGACTAGCAGTGAGCAGTTCTTC. The encoded protein is CASSVTSSEQFF.